This entry describes one T cell receptor beta chain. The clone's antigen remains unknown. Base qualities are not at hand, and no much larger clone is one base apart. The immunoSEQ Assay, which relies on bias-controlled multiplex PCR amplification of genomic DNA, was used to profile TCRbeta CDR3 regions. The published analysis was carried out like this. The absolute abundance of each unique TCRbeta CDR3 region was quantified after sequences were collapsed and filtered. Differential abundance was assessed using a binomial (Fisher-equivalent) model and a beta-binomial model in which time-dependent variance fitted from healthy donors was added. Clones with fewer than 5 combined templates were excluded, and clones with Benjamini-Hochberg FDR below 0.01 were called differentially abundant. Using the form v = (b*log(k)+a)^2, the beta-binomial variance was modeled as a function of the total template count across the two samples. TCRdb retrieved this table from immuneACCESS and kept in-frame rearrangements only. Not all clones are present; in checked studies, unresolved V genes account for under half, and no reason is known for the remainder. Clonal size and the V and J genes are those of that table, whereas D and trimming came from the DNA. The sample profile shows about 82,000 clones; 70% to 90% of them were found once. About 7% of the sample is in the top ten clones.

This entry is derived from a study of identifying expanded T cells in peripheral blood (dated by TCRdb to the late 2010s). Notes on the research overall: Technical replicates were generated by sequencing separate aliquots of the same genomic DNA pool, with four replicates compared pairwise. Study-wide conclusions, independent of this receptor: The binomial model flagged around 1.2 differentially abundant clones between technical replicates, compared with about 15 over approximately 2 weeks and roughly 19 over about four weeks. The authors expected that biological variance in healthy repertoires might rise further over much longer intervals, such as months to years. Across all healthy-donor time intervals, the beta-binomial model significantly lowered both the number of clones called differentially abundant and the false-positive rate. Variance in clone template counts between two-week samples significantly increased with total template count across all healthy donors.

No immune events such as infections were documented for the healthy donors during the collection period. Time-dependent variance in a beta-binomial model of T-cell clone differential abundance was calibrated using healthy-donor blood repertoires as a training cohort. The training cohort was composed of roughly 10 healthy donors, 3 female and 7 male. On average the donors were approximately 43 years old, and their ages spanned 29 to 64 years. Whole blood, obtained from a commercial supplier, was collected from each healthy donor at three time points spaced about 2 weeks apart. For immunosequencing, genomic DNA was extracted from unsorted whole blood. This clonotype originated in a person aged 18 to 75 in good health. What was sequenced was blood.

The nucleotide sequence is TGTGCCAGCAGGGGAACGGACTCCTACGAGCAGTACTTC. This translates into CASRGTDSYEQYF. The V and J genes are TRBV6-1 and TRBJ2-7; the D segment cannot be called with confidence. Inclusive of the bounding cysteine and phenylalanine, the CDR3 is 13 residues long. Just CDR3 DNA is preserved here, 39 bases in frame from base 1. As encoded in the germline V gene, CDR1 is MNHNS while CDR2 is SASEGT. A distance of 9 bases separates the germline ends of V and J, which lose 6 bases and 0 bases respectively.